This T cell receptor (beta chain) comes out of a study of T cell changes during pregnancy in multiple sclerosis. Sequencing was performed with immunoSEQ multiplex PCR; in TCRdb, only in-frame clones are kept and a portion is missing. The data contain 40,000 to 45,000 clones, less than 95% of them seen just once; the ten biggest clones take up 0.45% to 0.55%. The origin of this receptor is a female donor with multiple sclerosis, enrolled in a pregnancy study. The sample was CD4+ T cells from peripheral blood mononuclear cells, taken in the third trimester of pregnancy.

The CDR3 sequence: CASSQGQYYQPQHF. The CDR3 bases are TGTGCCAGCAGCCAGGGACAGTATTATCAGCCCCAGCATTTT. V is TRBV7-8 and J is TRBJ1-5, with TRBD1 identical over 7 bases. Germline assignment: CDR1 SGHVS and CDR2 FQNEAQ. There are 14 residues in the CDR3. V shed 5 bases, J shed 5 bases, and the junction held 6 bases outside the gene matches. The full variable domain, in which reference TRBV7-8 and TRBJ1-5 provide the parts outside the CDR3, is GAGVSQSPRYKVAKRGQDVALRCDPISGHVSLFWYQQALGQGPEFLTYFQNEAQLDKSGLPSDRFFAERPEGSVSTLKIQRTQQEDSAVYLCASSQGQYYQPQHFGDGTRLSIL.